This entry lists 29 T cell receptor beta chains sequenced from one sample in a study of blood T cell repertoires in COVID-19. The repertoire was sequenced with immunoSEQ multiplex PCR; TCRdb's copy has only in-frame clones and lacks some. This table holds tens of thousands of clones, around 83% found once. Sequencing was done on a sample of peripheral blood. The receptors originated from a man over 45 with active COVID-19.

V gene TRBV12-5 combines with J gene TRBJ2-1; 7 positions agree with TRBD1. This CDR3 region has 14 residues. The V gene's germline CDR1 is LGHNT and CDR2 FRNRAP. The V gene end was trimmed by 6 bases and the J gene end by 7 bases; junction bases not matched to a gene: 9. CDR3 coding DNA: TGTGCTAGTGGACGGGACAGCCAGACTAATGAGCAGTTCTTC. Translation: CASGRDSQTNEQFF.

J is TRBJ2-3 and V is TRBV2, with TRBD2 matching over 7 bases. V lost 6 bases and J lost 5; bases outside the gene matches: 8. The CDR3 length is 14 residues. CDR1 is SNHLY, CDR2 FYNNEI, per germline. DNA of the CDR3: TGTGCCAGCAGCGTTAGCGGGCTAGGAGATACGCAGTATTTT. It is translated as CASSVSGLGDTQYF.

With respect to this clone: Sequence at one end of the junction differs from germline and may be a read error. The J gene is TRBJ1-5, the V gene TRBV5-1; TRBD1 matches at 7 bases. The CDR3 loop spans 16 amino acids. Germline V gives CDR1 SGHRS, CDR2 YFSETQ. CDR3: CARRGGREQSGQPQHF. As DNA, the CDR3 is TGCGCCCGCAGGGGGGGGAGGGAGCAATCAGGCCAGCCCCAGCATTTT.

The V call is TRBV9, the J call TRBJ2-7; D may be TRBD2 (5 bases). V lost 3 bases to trimming and J lost 2 bases, with 9 bases between them. The CDR3 has 13 amino acids. Germline CDR1 SGDLS, CDR2 YYNGEE. Here the CDR3 reads CASSAEGAYEQYF. The CDR3 coding sequence is TGTGCCAGCAGCGCCGAGGGAGCCTACGAGCAGTACTTC.

This clone has only a few counts. The rearrangement joins TRBV3-1 (or the pseudogene TRBV3-2) to TRBJ1-5, with D possibly TRBD1 on 5 matching bases. The CDR3 loop spans 18 amino acids. V was trimmed by 0 bases and J by 6 bases, leaving 21 bases between them. Looked up from germline, CDR1 is LGHDT and CDR2 is YNNKEL (reference sequence). CDR3 sequence: CASSQDILGAREGQPQHF. The CDR3 bases are TGTGCCAGCAGCCAAGATATCCTCGGGGCGCGGGAAGGTCAGCCCCAGCATTTT.

This chain connects TRBV7-9 to TRBJ1-1; D is uncertain. This CDR3 has 15 residues. Per germline, CDR1 SEHNR and CDR2 FQNEAQ (reference sequence). V was pared by 1 base and J by 1 base, with 10 bases between. The CDR3 DNA sequence: TGTGCCAGCAGCTTAGACGGGAGACCGAACACTGAAGCTTTCTTT. It yields the protein CASSLDGRPNTEAFF.

The CDR3 DNA reads TGCAGCGTGAGGGGGGGGGATTCAGATACGCAGTATTTT. This gives the protein CSVRGGDSDTQYF. The V call is TRBV29-1, the J call TRBJ2-3; D perhaps matches TRBD2 (7 bases). The V and J ends lost 6 bases and 4 bases respectively, with 14 bases between them. Germline CDR1 and CDR2: SQVTM and ANQGSEA. The CDR3 covers 13 residues.

This clone was detected once. The junction does not match germline at one end; this may be a read error. The rearrangement uses TRBV7-9 and TRBJ2-2; a weak D match, TRBD2 (6 bases). Germline CDR1 and CDR2: SEHNR and FQNEAQ (reference sequence). The CDR3 contains 15 residues. The CDR3 here is CASSPEASEHRGAVF. The DNA for the CDR3 is TGTGCCAGCAGTCCGGAGGCTAGCGAACACCGGGGAGCTGTTTTT.

The chain employs TRBV5-1 and TRBJ2-1; 8 positions agree with TRBD1. CDR3 length equals 14 residues. J gave up 5 bases and V 4 bases, and 5 bases lay outside the gene matches. The germline CDR1 and CDR2 sequences are SGHRS and YFSETQ. The CDR3 sequence is CASSVGQGNNEQFF. In nucleotides, the CDR3 is TGCGCCAGCAGCGTCGGACAGGGAAACAATGAGCAGTTCTTC.

This clone was seen only a few times. The rearrangement links TRBV30 to TRBJ2-7, with 7 nucleotides matching TRBD2. Trimming removed 7 bases from V and 7 bases from J; junction bases left unmatched: 10. This CDR3 contains 12 residues. CDR1 GTSNPN and CDR2 SVGIG come from the germline V gene (reference sequence). CDR3 in DNA: TGTGCCTACGGGACCATGGGGGGGGAGCAGTACTTC. It is translated as CAYGTMGGEQYF. Filled out from reference TRBV30 and TRBJ2-7, the complete variable domain reads SQTIHQWPATLVQPVGSPLSLECTVEGTSNPNLYWYRQAAGRGLQLLFYSVGIGQISSEVPQNLSASRPQDRQFILSSKKLLLSDSGFYLCAYGTMGGEQYFGPGTRLTVT.

V and J are TRBV6-5 and TRBJ2-7; maybe TRBD1 (5 bases). From germline, CDR1 is MNHEY and CDR2 SVGAGI. Trimming took 2 bases from V and 3 from J, leaving 14 bases between them. The CDR3 is 15 amino acids. The CDR3 loop reads CASSYSFAGNYEQYF. CDR3 bases: TGTGCCAGCAGTTACAGTTTTGCAGGGAACTACGAGCAGTACTTC.

This chain uses TRBV27 with TRBJ1-6; D possibly corresponds to TRBD1 (5 bases). With 6 bases removed from V and 9 bases from J, the gap between germline ends came to 12 bases. The germline gives CDR1 MNHEY, CDR2 SMNVEV (reference sequence). This CDR3 region has 13 residues. The CDR3 bases are TGTGCCAGCAGACCGGGGGTCGGTTCACCCCTCCACTTT. This sequence encodes CASRPGVGSPLHF.

The V call is TRBV6-1, the J call TRBJ1-2; D may be TRBD1 (5 bases). Germline CDR1 and CDR2: MNHNS and SASEGT. CDR3 length: 15 residues. V lost 2 bases, J lost 8 bases, and 18 bases lay in between. In nucleotides, the CDR3 is TGTGCCAGCAGTGAACAGTTCACCATTAACAGGGGCTACACCTTC. It specifies CASSEQFTINRGYTF.

The chain uses TRBV27 and TRBJ1-1; 8 bases align to TRBD1. V was pared by 7 bases and J by 0 bases, with 7 bases of the junction left unmatched. The germline V gene has CDR1 MNHEY and CDR2 SMNVEV (reference sequence). CDR3 length: 15 residues. The CDR3 DNA sequence: TGTGCCAGCACTCGGACAGGGCTCGTGAACACTGAAGCTTTCTTT. Translation gives CASTRTGLVNTEAFF.

This chain joins TRBV6-5 and TRBJ1-2, with D possibly being TRBD1 (5 bases). Trimming took off 2 bases at V and 3 bases at J, with 13 bases between the two ends. Per germline, CDR1 MNHEY and CDR2 SVGAGI. The CDR3 spans 15 residues. CDR3 sequence: CASSYRGEGYYGYTF. CDR3 DNA sequence: TGTGCCAGCAGTTACCGGGGGGAAGGCTACTATGGCTACACCTTC.

This rearrangement joins TRBV9 to TRBJ2-5; 9 bases align to TRBD2. The V gene's germline CDR1 is SGDLS and CDR2 YYNGEE. The CDR3 extends over 15 amino acids. The V and J ends lost 5 bases and 0 bases, in that order; junction bases with no gene match: 5. The CDR3 DNA follows: TGTGCCAGCAGTCTTAGCGGGGGCTACCAAGAGACCCAGTACTTC. Protein: CASSLSGGYQETQYF. Full variable domain (remainder filled in from reference TRBV9 and TRBJ2-5): DSGVTQTPKHLITATGQRVTLRCSPRSGDLSVYWYQQSLDQGLQFLIQYYNGEERAKGNILERFSAQQFPDLHSELNLSSLELGDSALYFCASSLSGGYQETQYFGPGTRLLVL.

The chain joins TRBV10-3 to TRBJ2-7, with a weak D call TRBD1 (6 bases). The CDR3 spans 13 residues. The V gene's germline CDR1 is ENHRY and CDR2 SYGVKD. Trimming stripped 6 bases from V and 5 bases from J, with 14 bases between. The CDR3 DNA follows: TGTGCCATCAGACAGGGATGGGACCACGAGCAGTACTTC. Translation gives CAIRQGWDHEQYF.

The J gene is TRBJ1-2, the V gene TRBV28, with D perhaps TRBD1 (5 bases). The CDR3 is 15 residues long. Germline-derived CDR1 and CDR2 are MDHEN and SYDVKM. The V end was cut by 6 bases, the J end by 3 bases, with 17 bases between. The CDR3 is CASSTRVDSHYGYTF. As DNA, the CDR3 is TGTGCCAGCAGCACGAGAGTCGACAGCCACTATGGCTACACCTTC.

This rearrangement joins TRBV6-5 to TRBJ2-5, with 7 nucleotides matching TRBD1. The junction had 4 bases not matched to a gene; V was cut back by 6 bases and J by 3 bases. Per germline, CDR1 MNHEY and CDR2 SVGAGI. This CDR3 is built from 13 residues. The CDR3 region has the DNA TGTGCCAGCAGCAAAGACAGGGAAGAGACCCAGTACTTC. Protein: CASSKDREETQYF.

The chain links TRBV6-6 to TRBJ2-3; 8 bases fit TRBD1. The J segment lost 0 bases and the V segment lost 2 bases, leaving 4 bases of the junction unmatched. Per the germline V gene, CDR1 is MNHNY and CDR2 is SVGAGI (reference sequence). The CDR3 has 16 residues. CDR3: CASSYRRTGSTDTQYF. CDR3 nucleotide sequence: TGTGCCAGCAGTTACAGACGGACAGGGAGCACAGATACGCAGTATTTT.

J is TRBJ2-1 and V is TRBV5-1, with 13 bases that match TRBD2. This CDR3 comprises 15 residues. Germline V lookup: CDR1 SGHRS, CDR2 YFSETQ. With V trimmed by 4 bases and J by 14 bases, 12 bases remained unmatched. CDR3 amino acids: CASSVGLAGSGLKFF. The CDR3 bases are TGCGCCAGCAGCGTGGGACTAGCGGGATCCGGATTGAAGTTCTTC.

This CDR3 reads CASSQSIVTGVSAGNTIYF. CDR3 in DNA: TGCGCCAGCAGTCAATCAATAGTAACAGGGGTGTCGGCTGGAAACACCATATATTTT. The chain is built from TRBV23-1 and TRBJ1-3; 7 bases line up with TRBD1. TRBV23-1 is known as an ORF, though its function is uncertain. The V and J ends lost 0 bases and 2 bases, in that order; junction bases with no gene match: 13. The CDR3 is 19 amino acids.

The chain couples TRBV6-5 to TRBJ1-2, with 7 bases identical to TRBD1. There are 12 residues in the CDR3. J was trimmed by 7 bases and V by 6 bases; bases with no gene match: 5. CDR1 is MNHEY and CDR2 is SVGAGI in the germline V gene. The CDR3 region has the DNA TGTGCCAGCAGAAAGGGGGCGTTTGGCTACACCTTC. Amino acid sequence: CASRKGAFGYTF.

For the CDR3, the DNA is TGTGCCAGCAGCGCCTCAGGGACAGAAGCTTTCTTT. As protein: CASSASGTEAFF. The rearrangement uses TRBV7-9 and TRBJ1-1; perhaps TRBD1 as D (6 bases). This CDR3 spans 12 amino acids. CDR1 and CDR2 (germline): SEHNR, FQNEAQ (reference sequence). Trimming took off 5 bases at V and 8 bases at J, with 12 bases between the two ends.

The CDR3: CASSFGRGDGYTF. The CDR3, as DNA: TGTGCCAGCAGCTTCGGCAGGGGGGATGGCTACACCTTC. V usage is TRBV5-5 and J usage is TRBJ1-2, with 7 bases lining up with TRBD1. Trimming removed 2 bases from V and 6 bases from J; junction bases left unmatched: 4. The CDR3 is 13 amino acids. Germline V lookup: CDR1 SGHKS, CDR2 YYEKEE (reference sequence).

J is TRBJ2-1 and V is TRBV19, with TRBD1 matching 10 bases. Trimming took 6 bases from V and 3 from J; bases not matched to a gene: 8. In germline, CDR1 is LNHDA, CDR2 SQIVND (reference sequence). The CDR3 contains 16 residues. CDR3 DNA sequence: TGTGCCAGTAGCGACCGCCGGGACAGGGGCTACAATGAGCAGTTCTTC. Its protein is CASSDRRDRGYNEQFF.

V usage is TRBV5-1 and J usage is TRBJ1-4; perhaps TRBD1 as D (5 bases). There are 15 residues in the CDR3. Trimming pared 1 base from V and 5 bases from J, leaving 12 bases between. The germline V gene encodes CDR1 SGHRS and CDR2 YFSETQ. CDR3 nucleotide sequence: TGCGCCAGCAGCTTGATGGGGCTTATGAATGAAAAACTGTTTTTT. It encodes CASSLMGLMNEKLFF. Based on the CDR3 plus reference TRBV5-1 and TRBJ1-4, the full variable domain is KAGVTQTPRYLIKTRGQQVTLSCSPISGHRSVSWYQQTPGQGLQFLFEYFSETQRNKGNFPGRFSGRQFSNSRSEMNVSTLELGDSALYLCASSLMGLMNEKLFFGSGTQLSVL.

V gene TRBV29-1 combines with J gene TRBJ2-2; 11 nucleotides align to TRBD2. The CDR3 has 12 amino acids. Germline V CDR1 and CDR2: SQVTM, ANQGSEA. The J segment lost 7 bases and the V segment lost 6 bases, leaving 1 base of the junction unmatched. The CDR3 nucleotides are TGCAGCGTACTAGCGGGAGTCGGGGAGCTGTTTTTT. Amino acid sequence: CSVLAGVGELFF.

V and J are TRBV5-6 and TRBJ2-1; 9 bases are shared with TRBD2. This CDR3 is 15 amino acids long. Germline V gene sequence: CDR1 SGHDT, CDR2 YYEEEE. V gave up 2 bases and J gave up 4 bases; unmatched junction bases: 4. As DNA, the CDR3 is TGTGCCAGCAGCTTCGGGACTAGCAGTTACAATGAGCAGTTCTTC. Its translation: CASSFGTSSYNEQFF.